This T cell receptor beta chain derives from a study of blood T cell repertoires in COVID-19. Cohort assignment relied on participant-reported clinical history. Profiling relied on immunoSEQ multiplex PCR, and the TCRdb table lists in-frame clones only, not all of them. The sample includes hundreds of thousands of clones, 85% to 90% seen only once; the top ten take 0.95% to 1.1%. The clonotype was recovered from a young man who had recovered from COVID-19. The sample was PBMCs or T cells enriched from blood (not recorded which).

The CDR3 is CASSLWGLAGGPSTDTQYF. DNA for the CDR3: TGTGCCAGCAGTTTATGGGGACTAGCGGGAGGGCCTAGCACAGATACGCAGTATTTT. The chain couples TRBV28 to TRBJ2-3, with 16 nucleotides matching TRBD2. V was clipped by 0 bases and J by 0 bases; unmatched bases: 3. Germline V gene sequence: CDR1 MDHEN, CDR2 SYDVKM. The CDR3 covers 19 residues.